A selection of T cell receptor beta chains follows, all from one sample in a study of CD8 T cells in ankylosing spondylitis. One entry per CDR3 protein results from TCRdb running MiXCR on the 5' RACE reads. The sample lists around 770,000 distinct CDR3 sequences, under 20% occurring once. Sequenced: blood, either unsorted or a sorted T cell fraction (not recorded which). These receptors were collected from a male donor with ankylosing spondylitis. Both conserved end residues are part of each CDR3. Fields, in order: clone size, V gene, D gene, J gene, CDR3 protein, CDR3 DNA. A D gene is named only where the DNA matches it firmly. Some rows have no size entry. The others give once, few or many, or a class for an expanded clone.

>many|TRBV7-2|TRBD1|TRBJ1-2
CASSSTGSYGYTF
TGTGCCAGCAGCTCGACAGGGAGCTATGGCTACACCTTC
>few|TRBV6-5|TRBD2|TRBJ2-2
CASSYERETNTGELFF
TGTGCCAGCAGTTACGAGCGGGAGACGAACACCGGGGAGCTGTTTTTT
>.|TRBV20-1|TRBD2|TRBJ2-1
CSAAGLAGGEQFF
TGCAGTGCTGCCGGACTAGCGGGAGGAGAGCAGTTCTTC
>.|TRBV2|.|TRBJ1-5
CASSEGAGGNQPQHF
TGTGCCAGCAGTGAAGGGGCAGGCGGCAATCAGCCCCAGCATTTT
>.|TRBV4-1|.|TRBJ1-2
CASSQEPTLAPSGYTF
TGCGCCAGCAGCCAGGAACCGACGCTCGCCCCGAGCGGCTACACCTTC
>.|TRBV7-9|TRBD1|TRBJ2-1
CASSPDRRDNEQFF
TGTGCCAGCAGCCCGGACAGGAGAGACAATGAGCAGTTCTTC
>few|TRBV7-8|.|TRBJ1-5
CASSTAGTQTSQPQHF
TGTGCCAGCAGCACAGCCGGGACCCAAACGAGTCAGCCCCAGCATTTT
>.|TRBV29-1|.|TRBJ2-7
CSVGEPYYEQYF
TGCAGCGTTGGGGAGCCGTACTACGAGCAGTACTTC
>.|TRBV18|.|TRBJ2-4
CASSPLGSLAKNIQYF
TGTGCCAGCTCACCACTCGGTTCCCTAGCCAAAAACATTCAGTACTTC
>few|TRBV12-3/TRBV12-4|TRBD1|TRBJ1-2
CASNLSGTGGNGYTF
TGTGCCAGCAACCTTTCCGGCACAGGGGGCAATGGCTACACCTTC
>.|TRBV4-2|TRBD2|TRBJ2-4
CASSQPGLADKKNIQYF
TGTGCCAGCAGCCAACCAGGACTAGCGGATAAAAAAAACATTCAGTACTTC
>.|TRBV20-1|TRBD1|TRBJ2-6
CSVRRGQGSGANVLTF
TGCAGTGTCCGCCGGGGACAGGGTTCTGGGGCCAACGTCCTGACTTTC
>.|TRBV18|TRBD1|TRBJ1-5
CASSPPGQGGKNQPQHF
TGTGCCAGCTCACCACCGGGACAGGGAGGTAAAAATCAGCCCCAGCATTTT
>few|TRBV7-9|.|TRBJ1-1
CASSWEWRGENTEAFF
TGTGCCAGCAGCTGGGAGTGGAGAGGGGAGAACACTGAAGCTTTCTTT
>.|TRBV7-2|.|TRBJ2-7
CASSLREKALSYEQYF
TGTGCCAGCAGCTTAAGGGAAAAAGCGCTCTCCTACGAGCAGTACTTC
>few|TRBV27|.|TRBJ1-1
CASSMGTGLEAFF
TGTGCCAGCAGCATGGGGACGGGGTTAGAAGCTTTCTTT
>.|TRBV12-3/TRBV12-4|TRBD1|TRBJ1-5
CASSSRTGRWPQHF
TGTGCCAGCAGTTCTCGGACAGGTCGGTGGCCCCAGCATTTT
>.|TRBV12-3/TRBV12-4|TRBD2|TRBJ2-1
CASSPLGAGGGNEQFF
TGTGCCAGCAGCCCTCTAGGTGCGGGAGGTGGAAATGAGCAGTTCTTC
>few|TRBV20-1|.|TRBJ1-4
CSARGTERYEKLFF
TGCAGTGCTAGAGGGACGGAGCGTTATGAAAAACTGTTTTTT
>.|TRBV5-8|TRBD1|TRBJ2-3
CASSLGQGLSTDTQYF
TGTGCCAGCAGCTTGGGACAGGGGCTTAGCACAGATACGCAGTATTTT
>.|TRBV20-1|TRBD1|TRBJ2-7
CSADSGDRGSEEQYF
TGCAGTGCTGACTCCGGGGACAGGGGGAGTGAAGAGCAGTACTTC
>.|TRBV20-1|TRBD2|TRBJ2-3
CSAREPGLAPDTQYF
TGCAGTGCTAGAGAGCCGGGACTAGCGCCAGATACGCAGTATTTT
>few|TRBV18|.|TRBJ1-1
CASSQTDPNTEAFF
TGTGCCAGCTCGCAGACAGACCCGAACACTGAAGCTTTCTTT
>.|TRBV14|.|TRBJ2-1
CASSQLRTLYPSSYNEQFF
TGTGCCAGCAGCCAACTCCGGACACTCTATCCTAGCTCCTACAATGAGCAGTTCTTC
>.|TRBV20-1|TRBD2|TRBJ2-3
CCARARGPPGGDTQYF
TGCTGTGCTAGAGCGCGGGGGCCACCGGGAGGGGATACGCAGTATTTT
>.|TRBV5-1|.|TRBJ1-2
CASSLDWNNYGYTF
TGCGCCAGCAGCTTGGATTGGAATAACTATGGCTACACCTTC
>.|TRBV4-2|.|TRBJ1-5
CASSQGGQPQHF
TGTGCCAGCAGCCAAGGGGGACAGCCCCAGCATTTT
>.|TRBV20-1|.|TRBJ2-3
CSARTGSGTDTQYF
TGCAGTGCTAGGACTGGCTCGGGCACAGATACGCAGTATTTT
>.|TRBV20-1|.|TRBJ2-2
CSATFEGGGTGELFF
TGCAGTGCTACCTTTGAGGGGGGCGGTACCGGGGAGCTGTTTTTT
>.|TRBV2|TRBD1|TRBJ1-5
CASNLQGTGNQPQHF
TGTGCCAGCAACCTACAGGGGACGGGCAATCAGCCCCAGCATTTT
>few|TRBV7-9|.|TRBJ2-7
CASREAGSYEQYF
TGTGCCAGCCGCGAGGCCGGCTCCTACGAGCAGTACTTC
>few|TRBV4-3|.|TRBJ1-1
CASSQDSGLGTEAFF
TGCGCCAGCAGCCAAGATAGTGGCCTGGGGACCGAAGCTTTCTTT
>.|TRBV5-6|.|TRBJ1-1
CASRAGAGAYWATEAFF
TGTGCCAGCAGAGCGGGCGCAGGGGCTTACTGGGCGACTGAAGCTTTCTTT
>.|TRBV3-1|TRBD2|TRBJ2-1
CASSRQAGLYNEQFF
TGTGCCAGCAGCCGCCAAGCGGGGCTTTACAATGAGCAGTTCTTC
>few|TRBV7-9|.|TRBJ2-7
CASSLDGATYEQYF
TGTGCCAGCAGCTTGGATGGGGCCACCTACGAGCAGTACTTC
>many|TRBV7-9|.|TRBJ2-7
CASSLGAYEQYF
TGTGCCAGCAGCTTAGGGGCCTACGAGCAGTACTTC
>.|TRBV27|TRBD1|TRBJ1-3
CASSFSTGSPTIYF
TGTGCCAGCAGTTTTTCGACAGGGTCCCCCACCATATATTTT
>.|TRBV2|.|TRBJ2-1
CASSEGGVAGNEQFF
TGTGCCAGCAGTGAAGGGGGGGTAGCAGGCAATGAGCAGTTCTTC
>.|TRBV20-1|TRBD1|TRBJ2-3
CSARGQGAIYTQYF
TGCAGTGCCCGGGGACAGGGGGCTATTTATACGCAGTATTTT
>few|TRBV7-2|.|TRBJ1-2
CASSPWTAYGYTF
TGTGCCAGCAGCCCTTGGACGGCATATGGCTACACCTTC
>.|TRBV28|.|TRBJ1-2
CASSYPTGMSYGYTF
TGTGCCAGCAGCTACCCAACAGGGATGAGCTATGGCTACACCTTC
>.|TRBV9|TRBD1|TRBJ1-2
CASSVAGTDYGYTF
TGTGCCAGCAGCGTAGCCGGGACAGACTATGGCTACACCTTC
>.|TRBV4-1|.|TRBJ2-1
CASSPREGDNEQFF
TGCGCCAGCAGCCCCCGGGAAGGGGACAATGAGCAGTTCTTC
>few|TRBV30|TRBD1|TRBJ1-1
CAWTNRGLAFF
TGTGCCTGGACCAACAGGGGGCTAGCTTTCTTT
>.|TRBV20-1|.|TRBJ1-4
CSAGRQSPNEKLFF
TGCAGTGCTGGCAGACAGTCACCTAATGAAAAACTGTTTTTT
>.|TRBV9|.|TRBJ2-5
CASSRPDGQETQYF
TGTGCCAGCAGCCGCCCTGACGGGCAAGAGACCCAGTACTTC
>.|TRBV3-1|TRBD2|TRBJ2-4
CASSPPIAGGAKNIQYF
TGTGCCAGCAGCCCTCCGATAGCGGGAGGGGCCAAAAACATTCAGTACTTC
>many|TRBV20-1|TRBD1|TRBJ1-6
CSARDGQGVYNSPLHF
TGCAGTGCTAGAGACGGACAGGGGGTCTACAATTCACCCCTCCACTTT
>.|TRBV11-3|.|TRBJ2-1
CASTNLYLAYNEQFF
TGTGCCAGCACGAATCTTTACTTAGCCTACAATGAGCAGTTCTTC